A selection of T cell receptor beta chains follows, all from one sample in a study of blood T cells in healthy people across ages. One entry per CDR3 protein results from TCRdb running MiXCR on the 5' RACE reads. Seen here are more than 900,000 distinct CDR3 sequences, almost 30% observed once, and the top ten hold about a tenth. The same specimen was also included in a second study, on T cells of mothers and their children.

The specimen sequenced was blood. The receptors come from a woman in her forties in good health. The CDR3 runs from the conserved cysteine through the conserved F or W. The order of the fields is D gene, J gene, V gene, clone size, CDR3 DNA, CDR3 protein. D genes are given only for firm matches. Clone size is shown for a subset of rows, as once, few, many or a class of expanded clone.

d_call: NA; j_call: TRBJ1-2; v_call: TRBV4-3; clone_size: NA; cdr3_nt: TGCGCCAGCAGCCGCGTCCAGGGGTACGGGAACTATGGCTACACCTTC; cdr3_aa: CASSRVQGYGNYGYTF
d_call: TRBD1; j_call: TRBJ2-2; v_call: TRBV20-1; clone_size: few; cdr3_nt: TGCAGTGCTGGAGGACAGGGGATTTTGAACACCGGGGAGCTGTTTTTT; cdr3_aa: CSAGGQGILNTGELFF
d_call: TRBD2; j_call: TRBJ2-1; v_call: TRBV30; clone_size: NA; cdr3_nt: TGTGCCTGGAGCCCTAGAACCGGGACTAGCGGGGGTCTTTCCTACAATGAGCAGTTCTTC; cdr3_aa: CAWSPRTGTSGGLSYNEQFF
d_call: NA; j_call: TRBJ1-2; v_call: TRBV20-1; clone_size: many; cdr3_nt: TGCAGTGCTAGAAAAATGGGGGCCCCTAACTATGGCTACACCTTC; cdr3_aa: CSARKMGAPNYGYTF
d_call: NA; j_call: TRBJ2-7; v_call: TRBV7-8; clone_size: few; cdr3_nt: TGTGCCAGCAGCTTAGGGCGGGATCTCTACGAGCAGTACTTC; cdr3_aa: CASSLGRDLYEQYF
d_call: NA; j_call: TRBJ1-1; v_call: TRBV28; clone_size: few; cdr3_nt: TGTGCCAGCAGTTTACCCATCGGCACTGAAGCTTTCTTT; cdr3_aa: CASSLPIGTEAFF
d_call: NA; j_call: TRBJ2-7; v_call: TRBV7-2; clone_size: NA; cdr3_nt: TGTGCCAGCAGTTCGGCCTCGGCCCACTACGAGCAGTACTTC; cdr3_aa: CASSSASAHYEQYF
d_call: NA; j_call: TRBJ1-3; v_call: TRBV12-3/TRBV12-4; clone_size: many; cdr3_nt: TGTGCCAGCAGCCTAGGGGCCCGCTCTGGAAACACCATATATTTT; cdr3_aa: CASSLGARSGNTIYF
d_call: NA; j_call: TRBJ2-5; v_call: TRBV28; clone_size: few; cdr3_nt: TGTGCCAGCAGTTTTGGGGAGACGGCCCGACGGGGGGAGACCCAGTACTTC; cdr3_aa: CASSFGETARRGETQYF
d_call: NA; j_call: TRBJ2-1; v_call: TRBV5-1; clone_size: many; cdr3_nt: TGCGCCAGCAGCTTGGGTACAGCGGGCTCCTACAATGAGCAGTTCTTC; cdr3_aa: CASSLGTAGSYNEQFF
d_call: NA; j_call: TRBJ2-5; v_call: TRBV7-9; clone_size: many; cdr3_nt: TGTGCCAGCAGCTTAGAGGGGACCTGGAGGGAGACCCAGTACTTC; cdr3_aa: CASSLEGTWRETQYF
d_call: TRBD2; j_call: TRBJ2-7; v_call: TRBV28; clone_size: many; cdr3_nt: TGTGCCACCGGACCCACCGAGGGACTAGAGCAGTACTTC; cdr3_aa: CATGPTEGLEQYF
d_call: NA; j_call: TRBJ2-5; v_call: TRBV7-9; clone_size: many; cdr3_nt: TGTGCCAGCAGCTTAAAGGGGGATCAAGAGACCCAGTACTTC; cdr3_aa: CASSLKGDQETQYF
d_call: TRBD1; j_call: TRBJ1-2; v_call: TRBV20-1; clone_size: NA; cdr3_nt: TGCAGTGCTAGCGGGGGACAGGGGAGGATCTATGGCTACACCTTC; cdr3_aa: CSASGGQGRIYGYTF
d_call: NA; j_call: TRBJ2-1; v_call: TRBV15; clone_size: NA; cdr3_nt: TGTGCCACCAGCAGAGATTTACCCGGGGCTAGCGTCTACGATGAGCAGTTCTTC; cdr3_aa: CATSRDLPGASVYDEQFF
d_call: TRBD2; j_call: TRBJ2-1; v_call: TRBV15; clone_size: few; cdr3_nt: TGTACCACCAGCAGAGGGGGGTTGGGCGGGGGGCAGGTGACCTACAATGAGCAGTTCTTC; cdr3_aa: CTTSRGGLGGGQVTYNEQFF
d_call: NA; j_call: TRBJ1-1; v_call: TRBV11-1; clone_size: NA; cdr3_nt: TGTGCCGGCAGCTATCCCCGGGGGGGAGGCACTGAAGCTTTCTTT; cdr3_aa: CAGSYPRGGGTEAFF
d_call: NA; j_call: TRBJ2-7; v_call: TRBV12-3/TRBV12-4; clone_size: many; cdr3_nt: TGTGCCAGCAGTCCGTCCGGGACTCAGGGCGAGCAGTACTTC; cdr3_aa: CASSPSGTQGEQYF
d_call: NA; j_call: TRBJ2-1; v_call: TRBV27; clone_size: NA; cdr3_nt: TGTGCCAGCAGTTGGGGGGGCGGTGAGCAGTTCTTC; cdr3_aa: CASSWGGGEQFF
d_call: NA; j_call: TRBJ1-5; v_call: TRBV29-1; clone_size: NA; cdr3_nt: TGCAGCGTTCAGGTGGAGCTAAATCAGCCCCTGCATTTT; cdr3_aa: CSVQVELNQPLHF
d_call: NA; j_call: TRBJ2-7; v_call: TRBV27; clone_size: NA; cdr3_nt: TGTGCCAGCAGTTTCGGGGTTAAGTCCTACGAGCAGTACTTC; cdr3_aa: CASSFGVKSYEQYF
d_call: NA; j_call: TRBJ1-2; v_call: TRBV27; clone_size: NA; cdr3_nt: TGTGCCAGCAGTTTTGCCCCGGGGGATAGCTATGGCTACACCTTC; cdr3_aa: CASSFAPGDSYGYTF
d_call: NA; j_call: TRBJ1-1; v_call: TRBV13; clone_size: NA; cdr3_nt: TGTGCCAGCAGCTTAGGGGGGACACCTAACACTGAAGCTTTCTTT; cdr3_aa: CASSLGGTPNTEAFF
d_call: NA; j_call: TRBJ2-5; v_call: TRBV12-5; clone_size: once; cdr3_nt: TGTGCTAGTGGTTTGGGGAATGAGCAGTACTTC; cdr3_aa: CASGLGNEQYF
d_call: TRBD1; j_call: TRBJ1-1; v_call: TRBV2; clone_size: NA; cdr3_nt: TGTGCCAGCAGTTCGGACAGGGCTGCTTTCTTT; cdr3_aa: CASSSDRAAFF
d_call: NA; j_call: TRBJ2-1; v_call: TRBV12-3/TRBV12-4; clone_size: many; cdr3_nt: TGTGCCAGCAAGATTGGGAATGAGCAGTTCTTC; cdr3_aa: CASKIGNEQFF
d_call: NA; j_call: TRBJ2-3; v_call: TRBV11-2; clone_size: NA; cdr3_nt: TGTGCCAGCAGCTTAGAATTAGGGGGGGACACAGATACGCAGTATTTT; cdr3_aa: CASSLELGGDTDTQYF
d_call: NA; j_call: TRBJ2-1; v_call: TRBV7-3; clone_size: few; cdr3_nt: TGTGCCAGCAGCTTAAGTCCCGGGGGTTCCTACAATGAGCAGTTCTTC; cdr3_aa: CASSLSPGGSYNEQFF
d_call: TRBD1; j_call: TRBJ2-2; v_call: TRBV5-5; clone_size: NA; cdr3_nt: TGTGCCAGCAGCTCCGGGACAGGGAACACCGGGGAGCTGTTTTTT; cdr3_aa: CASSSGTGNTGELFF
d_call: NA; j_call: TRBJ2-4; v_call: TRBV18; clone_size: NA; cdr3_nt: TGTGCCAGCTCACCACCCGGTTTAGACAGCAAAAACATTCAGTACTTC; cdr3_aa: CASSPPGLDSKNIQYF
d_call: TRBD1; j_call: TRBJ1-2; v_call: TRBV7-3; clone_size: many; cdr3_nt: TGTGCCAGCAGCCCACAGACAGGGGATGGCTACACCTTC; cdr3_aa: CASSPQTGDGYTF
d_call: NA; j_call: TRBJ2-7; v_call: TRBV29-1; clone_size: NA; cdr3_nt: TGCAGCGTTGAAGTAGGGGGCTACGAGCAGTACTTC; cdr3_aa: CSVEVGGYEQYF
d_call: NA; j_call: TRBJ2-6; v_call: TRBV6-9; clone_size: few; cdr3_nt: TGTGCCAGCATTAGACCCCTACACGTCCTGACTTTC; cdr3_aa: CASIRPLHVLTF
d_call: NA; j_call: TRBJ1-2; v_call: TRBV5-6; clone_size: NA; cdr3_nt: TGTGCCAGCAGCTTCGGAAGGAGGTTAAACTATGGCTACACCTTC; cdr3_aa: CASSFGRRLNYGYTF
d_call: NA; j_call: TRBJ2-1; v_call: TRBV6-2/TRBV6-3; clone_size: few; cdr3_nt: TGTGCCAGCAGTTACGTAGGGGGCTCCTACAATGAGCAGTTCTTC; cdr3_aa: CASSYVGGSYNEQFF
d_call: NA; j_call: TRBJ1-1; v_call: TRBV7-2; clone_size: many; cdr3_nt: TGTGCCAGCAGCTCGAGATTAGAGGACACTGAAGCTTTCTTT; cdr3_aa: CASSSRLEDTEAFF
d_call: NA; j_call: TRBJ2-3; v_call: TRBV28; clone_size: NA; cdr3_nt: TGTGCCAGCAGCTTGGCGGGGGCCGGTGGGGATACGCAGTATTTT; cdr3_aa: CASSLAGAGGDTQYF
d_call: TRBD1; j_call: TRBJ1-6; v_call: TRBV27; clone_size: few; cdr3_nt: TGTGCCAGCAGTTTATATGGGCAGGGGGCACGGATTAGAAGTTCACCCCTCCACTTT; cdr3_aa: CASSLYGQGARIRSSPLHF
d_call: TRBD2; j_call: TRBJ2-1; v_call: TRBV7-2; clone_size: many; cdr3_nt: TGTGCCAGCAGCCGGCGGGGGGCTAGCGGGGGGGCGGAGCAGTTCTTC; cdr3_aa: CASSRRGASGGAEQFF
d_call: NA; j_call: TRBJ2-1; v_call: TRBV5-5; clone_size: many; cdr3_nt: TGTGCCAGCAGCTTGGAGGCGGGCGCGGATGAGCAGTTCTTC; cdr3_aa: CASSLEAGADEQFF
d_call: TRBD1; j_call: TRBJ2-3; v_call: TRBV2; clone_size: NA; cdr3_nt: TGTGCCAGCAGTGCAGACAGGGGGCGGGATACGCAGTATTTT; cdr3_aa: CASSADRGRDTQYF
d_call: NA; j_call: TRBJ2-5; v_call: TRBV13; clone_size: NA; cdr3_nt: TGTGCCAGTAGCTACGGGAGTAAGAGGGAGACCCAGTACTTC; cdr3_aa: CASSYGSKRETQYF
d_call: TRBD1; j_call: TRBJ1-6; v_call: TRBV5-1; clone_size: NA; cdr3_nt: TGCGCCAGCAGCCCGGACAGGAATAATTCACCCCTCCACTTT; cdr3_aa: CASSPDRNNSPLHF
d_call: TRBD1; j_call: TRBJ2-5; v_call: TRBV28; clone_size: many; cdr3_nt: TGTGCCAGCAGCGGGACAGTTCAAGAGACCCAGTACTTC; cdr3_aa: CASSGTVQETQYF
d_call: NA; j_call: TRBJ1-4; v_call: TRBV20-1; clone_size: NA; cdr3_nt: TGCAGTGCTTCGGATTGGAGTGAAAAACTGTTTTTT; cdr3_aa: CSASDWSEKLFF
d_call: NA; j_call: TRBJ1-4; v_call: TRBV7-9; clone_size: NA; cdr3_nt: TGTGCCAGCAGCCCGCCCCCCGGTCGCTCGAATGAAAAACTGTTTTTT; cdr3_aa: CASSPPPGRSNEKLFF
d_call: NA; j_call: TRBJ1-2; v_call: TRBV7-6; clone_size: NA; cdr3_nt: TGTGCCAGCAGCTTAGAATCAAGCATGGGTTCTGCTGGCTACACCTTC; cdr3_aa: CASSLESSMGSAGYTF
d_call: NA; j_call: TRBJ2-1; v_call: TRBV25-1; clone_size: once; cdr3_nt: TGTGCCAGCAGTGAAAAGCATATCGGTGGCAATGGGCAGTTCTTC; cdr3_aa: CASSEKHIGGNGQFF
d_call: TRBD1; j_call: TRBJ1-2; v_call: TRBV12-3/TRBV12-4; clone_size: NA; cdr3_nt: TGTGCCAGCAGTAAGGGACAGGGGGGCTCCGGGGGCTATGGCTACACCTTC; cdr3_aa: CASSKGQGGSGGYGYTF
d_call: NA; j_call: TRBJ2-7; v_call: TRBV6-5; clone_size: many; cdr3_nt: TGTGCCAGCAGTGCATCAGGTACAACCTACGAGCAGTACTTC; cdr3_aa: CASSASGTTYEQYF
d_call: TRBD1; j_call: TRBJ1-1; v_call: TRBV9; clone_size: NA; cdr3_nt: TGTGCCAGCAGCGTAGGCCCTGGACAGGGGACTGAAGCTTTCTTT; cdr3_aa: CASSVGPGQGTEAFF